The 21 T cell receptor beta chains reported below all come from one sample, sequenced in a study of vaccination effects on CD4 cells after COVID-19. The data were produced by immunoSEQ multiplex PCR, yet TCRdb's version contains in-frame clones alone and is incomplete. This repertoire shows about 20,000 clones, around 72% found once; its top ten account for 9.1%. Within the ViraFEST assay, antigen-specific CD4+ T cells underwent expansion with viral peptide pools prior to sequencing. The culture ran for about 10 days, and then CD4+ T cells were isolated. Nucleocapsid antibody tests were negative, and the vaccine recipients had no prior SARS-CoV-2 infection. The antigens these receptors bind are not known. Sequencing was performed on CD4+ T cells from PBMCs cultured with HCoV-NL63 spike peptides, taken before COVID-19 vaccination. These receptors came from a human donor who received a COVID-19 vaccine.

This sequence joins TRBV2 and TRBJ2-7; 8 bases are shared with TRBD1. In germline, CDR1 is SNHLY, CDR2 FYNNEI. The V and J ends lost 5 bases and 6 bases, in that order; junction bases with no gene match: 6. This CDR3 is built from 13 residues. The CDR3 loop is CASSLDRGLEQYF. In DNA, the CDR3 is TGTGCCAGCAGTCTCGACAGGGGACTCGAGCAGTACTTC.

This clone has a handful of counts. The gene calls are TRBV5-1 and TRBJ2-5; 12 nucleotides agree with TRBD1. The CDR3 length is 15 residues. CDR1 and CDR2 (germline): SGHRS, YFSETQ. Trimming took 4 bases from V and 4 from J; bases not matched to a gene: 5. The CDR3 loop is CASSRRDRGLETQYF. The CDR3 DNA reads TGCGCCAGCAGCCGCCGGGACAGGGGGCTAGAGACCCAGTACTTC.

This clone was counted a single time. J is TRBJ1-1 and V is TRBV27; D not certain. The CDR3 is made up of 13 amino acids. Between the trimmed V and J ends, which lost 4 bases and 5 bases, there was a span of 11 bases. Germline assignment: CDR1 MNHEY and CDR2 SMNVEV (reference sequence). Here the CDR3 reads CASSWSRLTEAFF. The CDR3 bases are TGTGCCAGCAGTTGGTCACGTCTGACTGAAGCTTTCTTT.

The V gene is TRBV9, the J gene TRBJ2-1; D uncertain. CDR1 and CDR2 (germline): SGDLS, YYNGEE. The V end was cut by 3 bases, the J end by 4 bases, with 11 bases between. CDR3 length: 14 residues. CDR3 DNA sequence: TGTGCCAGCAGCGCAGTTGGTGGGTACAATGAGCAGTTCTTC. This encodes CASSAVGGYNEQFF.

This rearrangement joins TRBV19 to TRBJ2-2; 9 positions agree with TRBD1. The V gene end was trimmed by 3 bases and the J gene end by 2 bases; junction bases not matched to a gene: 7. The V gene's germline CDR1 is LNHDA and CDR2 SQIVND (reference sequence). The CDR3 length is 17 residues. CDR3 sequence: CASSMTGGDFNTGELFF. DNA of the CDR3: TGTGCCAGTAGTATGACAGGGGGGGACTTCAACACCGGGGAGCTGTTTTTT. Full variable domain (missing parts from reference TRBV19 and TRBJ2-2): DGGITQSPKYLFRKEGQNVTLSCEQNLNHDAMYWYRQDPGQGLRLIYYSQIVNDFQKGDIAEGYSVSREKKESFPLTVTSAQKNPTAFYLCASSMTGGDFNTGELFFGEGSRLTVL.

This rearrangement joins TRBV6-5 to TRBJ2-5; D might be TRBD2 (5 bases). Trimming left V 2 bases short and J 5 bases short, with 18 bases between. The V gene's germline CDR1 is MNHEY and CDR2 SVGAGI. The length of the CDR3 is 16 residues. The CDR3 loop reads CASSYGGRGVRETQYF. The CDR3 nucleotides read TGTGCCAGCAGTTACGGTGGTCGGGGTGTGAGGGAGACCCAGTACTTC.

This clone was picked up one time. This chain joins TRBV19 and TRBJ2-2; the match to TRBD2 covers 7 bases. In germline, CDR1 is LNHDA, CDR2 SQIVND (reference sequence). CDR3 length: 15 amino acids. V dropped 6 bases and J dropped 5; count of bases not matched to a gene: 9. The CDR3 region has the DNA TGTGCCAGTAGATTTGGACCGCGGGGGACCGGGGAGCTGTTTTTT. As protein: CASRFGPRGTGELFF. Full variable domain (outside the CDR3, taken from reference TRBV19 and TRBJ2-2): DGGITQSPKYLFRKEGQNVTLSCEQNLNHDAMYWYRQDPGQGLRLIYYSQIVNDFQKGDIAEGYSVSREKKESFPLTVTSAQKNPTAFYLCASRFGPRGTGELFFGEGSRLTVL.

This clone was found once. CDR3 residues: CASRPGLGTGTGYTF. The CDR3 nucleotides read TGTGCCAGCAGACCTGGCCTTGGGACAGGGACCGGCTACACCTTC. V gene TRBV6-5 combines with J gene TRBJ1-2; 9 bases fit TRBD1. CDR1 MNHEY and CDR2 SVGAGI come from the germline V gene. Trimming cost V 6 bases and J 8 bases; bases outside gene matches: 13. The CDR3 runs to 15 residues.

The rearrangement links TRBV5-1 to TRBJ2-1, with TRBD2 matching over 8 bases. The CDR3 is 15 residues long. Germline lookup yields CDR1 SGHRS and CDR2 YFSETQ. V gave up 7 bases and J gave up 3 bases; unmatched junction bases: 9. DNA of the CDR3: TGCGCCAGCCACGGGGGGACTAGTGTCTACAATGAGCAGTTCTTC. It is translated as CASHGGTSVYNEQFF.

This chain connects TRBV6-5 to TRBJ2-7; D is uncertain. Trimming shortened V by 0 bases and J by 0 bases, and 6 bases separated the two germline ends. This CDR3 spans 14 amino acids. Germline loops: CDR1 MNHEY, CDR2 SVGAGI. The CDR3, as DNA: TGTGCCAGCAGTTACTCGTTCGGCTCCTACGAGCAGTACTTC. This encodes CASSYSFGSYEQYF.

The chain uses TRBV19 and TRBJ1-4; 8 bases fit TRBD1. The CDR3 length is 18 residues. V shed 7 bases, J shed 4 bases, and the junction held 17 bases outside the gene matches. Per the germline V gene, CDR1 is LNHDA and CDR2 is SQIVND (reference sequence). DNA of the CDR3: TGTGCCAGTACGGACAGGGCGGCTCGGGAGGGGCTTAATGAAAAACTGTTTTTT. This translates into CASTDRAAREGLNEKLFF. Filled out from reference TRBV19 and TRBJ1-4, the complete variable domain reads DGGITQSPKYLFRKEGQNVTLSCEQNLNHDAMYWYRQDPGQGLRLIYYSQIVNDFQKGDIAEGYSVSREKKESFPLTVTSAQKNPTAFYLCASTDRAAREGLNEKLFFGSGTQLSVL.

This clone appeared a few times. V usage is TRBV24-1 and J usage is TRBJ1-2, with D perhaps matching TRBD1 (5 bases). The V and J ends lost 12 bases and 4 bases respectively, with 20 bases between them. The CDR3 has 14 residues. The V gene's germline CDR1 is KGHDR and CDR2 SFDVKD. CDR3: CALTPFRVLYGYTF. Here the CDR3 DNA reads TGTGCCCTAACACCATTCAGGGTCCTCTATGGCTACACCTTC.

DNA of the CDR3: TGTGCCAGCAGCCCGAACCAGGGGGCGGCCAATCAGCCCCAGCATTTT. This gives the protein CASSPNQGAANQPQHF. V usage is TRBV4-2 and J usage is TRBJ1-5; 8 bases match TRBD1. V lost 4 bases to trimming and J lost 3 bases; unmatched junction nucleotides: 8. Germline V gene lookup returns CDR1 LGHNA and CDR2 YNFKEQ. CDR3 size: 16 residues.

The chain joins TRBV12-3 or TRBV12-4 to TRBJ1-2; D possibly corresponds to TRBD1 (5 bases). The CDR3 runs 13 residues. The germline V and J ends were trimmed by 5 bases and 5 bases, with 12 bases remaining between them. CDR3: CASSPGTGYGYTF. CDR3 nucleotides: TGTGCCAGCAGTCCCGGGACGGGTTATGGCTACACCTTC.

The CDR3 sequence: CASSLETRAGGVEQFF. DNA for the CDR3: TGTGCCAGCAGCTTAGAAACGCGTGCCGGGGGGGTGGAGCAGTTCTTC. This chain connects TRBV7-2 to TRBJ2-1; 8 nucleotides align to TRBD2. Germline CDR1 reads SGHTA; CDR2 reads FQGNSA. The trim removed 1 base at V and 10 bases at J, leaving 12 bases unmatched. The length of the CDR3 is 16 residues.

The J gene is TRBJ2-3, the V gene TRBV13; the match to TRBD2 covers 7 bases. Per the germline V gene, CDR1 is PRHDT and CDR2 is FYEKMQ (reference sequence). The CDR3 consists of 16 residues. Trimming at V came to 1 base and at J to 1 base, leaving 5 bases not matched to a gene. The CDR3 reads CASSLVGLAGTDTQYF. DNA of the CDR3: TGTGCCAGCAGCTTAGTCGGGCTAGCGGGCACAGATACGCAGTATTTT.

The chain carries TRBV19 and TRBJ1-5; a possible D gene is TRBD1 (6 bases). The germline V and J ends were trimmed by 5 bases and 5 bases, with 16 bases remaining between them. The CDR3 spans 15 residues. The germline CDR1 and CDR2 sequences are LNHDA and SQIVND (reference sequence). CDR3 amino acids: CASSENLQGHQPQHF. CDR3 nucleotides: TGTGCCAGTAGTGAGAATTTACAGGGTCATCAGCCCCAGCATTTT.

The chain carries TRBV29-1 and TRBJ2-3; D possibly corresponds to TRBD2 (6 bases). The V gene's germline CDR1 is SQVTM and CDR2 ANQGSEA. This CDR3 is built from 14 residues. Trimming pared 4 bases from V and 0 bases from J, leaving 11 bases between. CDR3 sequence: CSVGSGSSTDTQYF. The CDR3 DNA is TGCAGCGTTGGGAGCGGGTCTAGCACAGATACGCAGTATTTT.

The chain carries TRBV5-1 and TRBJ1-2, with 11 bases lining up with TRBD1. This CDR3 has 14 amino acids. Trimming at V came to 5 bases and at J to 7 bases, leaving 7 bases not matched to a gene. Germline V gene sequence: CDR1 SGHRS, CDR2 YFSETQ. CDR3 in DNA: TGCGCCAGCAGTCCTGGACAGGGGGCGCGTGGCTACACCTTC. Translated: CASSPGQGARGYTF.

The chain links TRBV6-5 to TRBJ1-2; D uncertain. There are 14 residues in the CDR3. Germline lookup yields CDR1 MNHEY and CDR2 SVGAGI. The V and J ends lost 3 bases and 7 bases respectively, with 15 bases between them. CDR3 sequence: CASSYNTRRVGYTF. CDR3 sequence (DNA): TGTGCCAGCAGTTATAATACCCGGAGGGTTGGCTACACCTTC.

The J gene is TRBJ1-3, the V gene TRBV18; D is uncertain. V was cut by 8 bases and J by 0 bases, with 11 bases left in between. The CDR3 runs to 14 residues. The germline V gene has CDR1 KGHSH and CDR2 LQKENI. CDR3 sequence reads: CASLPVSSGNTIYF. CDR3 coding DNA: TGTGCCAGCCTCCCAGTGAGCTCTGGAAACACCATATATTTT.